The rows below give T cell receptor beta chains drawn from one sample of a study of response to subunit inactivated influenza vaccine. TCRdb re-derived calls from the RT-PCR reads in MiXCR, one entry per CDR3 protein. The sample has 550,000 to 800,000 distinct CDR3 sequences, approximately 15% seen once. This material consisted of PBMCs from blood, taken roughly 2 weeks before vaccination. The receptors here all came from a man aged 45-60 years who received an inactivated influenza vaccine. Each CDR3 is given with its conserved first and last residue.

V | CDR3
TRBV29-1 | CSVDTLDTQYF
TRBV7-8 | CASSLERRSSYEQYF
TRBV30 | CAWRDSGANVLTF
TRBV10-3 | CAISEGTGEANEKLFF
TRBV29-1 | CSVAPGTSGYEQYF
TRBV30 | CAWRAGASGEKLFF
TRBV7-9 | CASSSRGGDRTYNEQFF
TRBV2 | CASQTDLISYEQYF
TRBV2 | CAKKASNEKLFF
TRBV27 | CASSSWTGGSGEQYF
TRBV20-1 | CRAKETQYF
TRBV7-9 | CASSLGMTSYNSPLHF
TRBV6-5 | CASSYDENSPLHF
TRBV6-5 | CASSYVQTLAKNIQYF
TRBV18 | CASSSASGGNTGELFF
TRBV5-6 | CASSRDRVDTQYF
TRBV7-2 | CASSQGPGRTEQFF
TRBV28 | CASSPWSGAQETQYF
TRBV9 | CASSVGTGAYEQYF
TRBV27 | CASSLGSAVSYGYTF
TRBV18 | CASSLRAPLGASYNEQFF
TRBV27 | CASSYAPRTSSAKNIQYF
TRBV10-3 | CAISAERYGYTF